These T cell receptor beta chains were read from a single sample in a study of blood T cells in healthy people across ages. Via MiXCR, TCRdb re-called the 5' RACE reads, giving one row per CDR3 protein. The sample has hundreds of thousands of distinct CDR3 sequences, roughly three fifths seen once. Sequencing was done on a sample of blood. These receptors originate from a man in his fifties or sixties in good health. Both conserved end residues are part of each CDR3. The D gene is left open where the match is weak. Rows may omit the clone size; those that give it use once, few, many or a size class.

v_call	j_call	clone_size	d_call	cdr3_length	cdr3_nt	cdr3_aa
TRBV7-2	TRBJ2-5	.	.	15	TGTGCCAGCAGCTTAGACAGAGCGGTGCAAGAGACCCAGTACTTC	CASSLDRAVQETQYF
TRBV6-6	TRBJ2-3	few	TRBD2	15	TGTGCCAGCAGTTACAAGCGGGGGAGCACAGATACGCAGTATTTT	CASSYKRGSTDTQYF
TRBV12-3/TRBV12-4	TRBJ2-1	.	.	14	TGTGCCAGCAGGGGCACTAGCCCCCTCTTTGAGCAGTTCTTC	CASRGTSPLFEQFF
TRBV20-1	TRBJ1-1	.	TRBD1	16	TGCAGTGCTAGAGATTCCTACAGGGGGCATGTCACTGAAGCTTTCTTT	CSARDSYRGHVTEAFF
TRBV5-1	TRBJ2-4	.	.	16	TGCGCCAGCAGCTTGGTTTCCACCGTAGCCAAAAACATTCAGTACTTC	CASSLVSTVAKNIQYF
TRBV29-1	TRBJ2-7	.	.	15	TGCAGCGTTGAAGATTGGGCGGGGGCGACCTACGAGCAGTACTTC	CSVEDWAGATYEQYF
TRBV5-1	TRBJ2-2	.	TRBD1	16	TGCGCCAGCAGCCAACAGGGGGCGCATCTGGTTGGGGAGCTGTTTTTT	CASSQQGAHLVGELFF
TRBV9	TRBJ1-4	.	.	13	TGTGCCAGCAGCCTAAGCAGCAGGGGACAACTGTTTTTT	CASSLSSRGQLFF
TRBV28	TRBJ2-7	.	.	12	TGTGCCAGCCCCTCCCCCCAGACCGAGCAGTACTTC	CASPSPQTEQYF
TRBV5-5	TRBJ1-2	.	TRBD1	14	TGTGCCAGCAGCCCAGGTGGGACAGTCTATGGCTACACCTTC	CASSPGGTVYGYTF
TRBV9	TRBJ2-2	.	TRBD2	16	TGTGCCAGCAGCCCCAGAGGTACTAGCGGCCCTGGGGAGCTGTTTTTT	CASSPRGTSGPGELFF
TRBV29-1	TRBJ2-1	few	.	13	TGCAGCGTTGCATCGAGAACAGAGAATGAGCAGTTCTTC	CSVASRTENEQFF
TRBV5-1	TRBJ2-3	few	.	13	TGCGCCAGCAGCTGGACCGTCACAGATACGCAGTATTTT	CASSWTVTDTQYF
TRBV5-1	TRBJ1-2	.	TRBD1	14	TGCGCCAGCAGCTTGGATGCAGGGGGTACGGGCTACACCTTC	CASSLDAGGTGYTF
TRBV10-3	TRBJ1-1	few	.	15	TGTGCCATCTCCGGTTGGGACAAGGGGAACACTGAAGCTTTCTTT	CAISGWDKGNTEAFF
TRBV6-6	TRBJ1-2	few	TRBD1	16	TGTGCCAGCAGTCCCCGGACAGGGCTCTCCAACTATGGCTACACCTTC	CASSPRTGLSNYGYTF
TRBV11-2	TRBJ2-4	.	TRBD2	18	TGTGCCAGCAGCTTAGATTTTGCGGGGGAGGCCGCCAAAAACATTCAGTACTTC	CASSLDFAGEAAKNIQYF
TRBV15	TRBJ2-3	few	.	15	TGTGCCACCAGCAGAGATAGGTCGACGGCAGATACGCAGTATTTT	CATSRDRSTADTQYF
TRBV9	TRBJ2-1	.	TRBD2	16	TGTGCCAGCAGCGTACTAGGGACTAGCGGGAGCTATGAGCAGTTCTTC	CASSVLGTSGSYEQFF
TRBV28	TRBJ1-5	many	.	11	TGTGCCAGCAGTTCACAGAGCGTCCAGCATTTT	CASSSQSVQHF
TRBV19	TRBJ1-5	many	.	17	TGTGCCAGTAGTACGGGACAAATTGCTCCGAAAGAATCAGCCCAGCATTTT	CASSTGQIAPKESAQHF
TRBV29-1	TRBJ1-1	few	TRBD1	12	TGCAGCGTTACAGGGGTACCGGCTGAAGCTTTCTTT	CSVTGVPAEAFF
TRBV29-1	TRBJ2-3	.	.	13	TGCAGCGTAACGAACCCCACCGGGGATACGCAGTATTTT	CSVTNPTGDTQYF
TRBV29-1	TRBJ2-7	.	TRBD2	11	TGCAGCACCCGGACTAGCTACAAGCAGTACTTC	CSTRTSYKQYF
TRBV7-9	TRBJ2-3	.	TRBD1	15	TGTGCCAGCAGCTTAGGGTCTGGGGGACAGGGAACGCAGTATTTT	CASSLGSGGQGTQYF
TRBV20-1	TRBJ2-3	.	TRBD2	15	TGCAGTGCTAACGGGGGGGCCTATGACACAGATACGCAGTATTTT	CSANGGAYDTDTQYF
TRBV6-1	TRBJ2-5	.	TRBD1	16	TGTGCCAGCAGTGAATTGACAGGGTCCATCCAAGAGACCCAGTACTTC	CASSELTGSIQETQYF
TRBV12-3/TRBV12-4	TRBJ1-2	.	TRBD1	17	TGTGCCAGCAGTCCAGACAGGGGGCGACTGGCCCCACAGTGGTACACCTTC	CASSPDRGRLAPQWYTF
TRBV3-1	TRBJ1-2	few	.	14	TGTGCCAGCAGCCAAGCTTCACAGGGTTATGGCTACACCTTC	CASSQASQGYGYTF
TRBV15	TRBJ1-5	.	TRBD1	17	TGTGCCACCAGCCAAGGACAGGGCGAATCAGTTAATCAGCCCCAGCATTTT	CATSQGQGESVNQPQHF
TRBV7-8	TRBJ2-7	once	.	14	TGTGCCAGCAGCCCGAACCCCACCACCTACGAGCAGTACTTC	CASSPNPTTYEQYF
TRBV5-1	TRBJ2-3	.	.	18	TGCGCCAGCGGCTTGGGTCTTGCCGGGACCGACGCAACAGATACGCAGTATTTT	CASGLGLAGTDATDTQYF
TRBV4-2	TRBJ2-1	once	TRBD2	15	TGTGCCAGCAGCCAAGTGGGGGGGGACCTAAATGAGCAGTTCTTC	CASSQVGGDLNEQFF
TRBV2	TRBJ1-2	.	TRBD1	15	TGTGCCAGCACTCAGGACAGGGGGGTTGTCTATGGCTACACCTTC	CASTQDRGVVYGYTF
TRBV15	TRBJ2-5	.	.	15	TGTGCCACCAGCAGAGATCGGGGGCTAGGAGAGACCCAGTACTTC	CATSRDRGLGETQYF
TRBV27	TRBJ2-3	.	TRBD2	16	TGTGCCAGCAGTTTATACGGCGGGGGGCGTGGAGATACGCAGTATTTT	CASSLYGGGRGDTQYF
TRBV5-1	TRBJ2-5	few	.	15	TGCGCCAGCAGCCTTTCCGGTGCAGGCCAAGAGACCCAGTACTTC	CASSLSGAGQETQYF
TRBV27	TRBJ2-5	.	TRBD1	15	TGTGCCAGCAGTTTATGGTGGGGACAGGCAGAGACCCAGTACTTC	CASSLWWGQAETQYF
TRBV5-1	TRBJ2-3	.	TRBD1	16	TGCGCCAGCAGCCTAAATGGACAGGGCGGCACAGATACGCAGTATTTT	CASSLNGQGGTDTQYF
TRBV20-1	TRBJ2-1	.	TRBD2	14	TGCAGTGCTCGCGGGGGGGTCTCCTACAATGAGCAGTTCTTC	CSARGGVSYNEQFF
TRBV7-2	TRBJ2-7	.	.	14	TGTGCCAGCAGCCCAGGGGCTAGCTCCTACGAGCAGTACTTC	CASSPGASSYEQYF
TRBV9	TRBJ2-4	.	.	14	TGTGCCAGCAGCGTAGTTGGGGGTTCGGACATTCAGTACTTC	CASSVVGGSDIQYF
TRBV20-1	TRBJ2-6	.	.	12	TGCGGTGCTAGGGGGGGCGCCAACGTCCTGACTTTC	CGARGGANVLTF
TRBV29-1	TRBJ2-7	.	.	14	TGCAGCGTTGAAGGGCAGGGGACCTACAATGAGCAGTACTTC	CSVEGQGTYNEQYF
TRBV20-1	TRBJ1-6	.	TRBD1	13	TGCAGTGCTCCACAGGGGGCTGGTTCACCCCTCCACTTT	CSAPQGAGSPLHF
TRBV2	TRBJ2-5	.	.	11	TGTGCCAGCGTCCTGGACGAGGCCCAGTACTTC	CASVLDEAQYF
TRBV7-8	TRBJ2-5	.	.	15	TGTGCCAGCAGCTCCCAGGGACCCTGGGGGGAGACCCAGTACTTC	CASSSQGPWGETQYF
TRBV28	TRBJ2-1	.	.	12	TGTGCCAGCAGTTTTGGGACCGCTTTCCCGTTCTTC	CASSFGTAFPFF
TRBV3-1	TRBJ2-7	.	.	15	TGTGCCAGCAGTCGTAAGGGGGGAAGCTCCTACGAGCAGTACTTC	CASSRKGGSSYEQYF
TRBV29-1	TRBJ2-1	.	.	12	TGCAGCGTTGTGCCTCCCTACAATGAGCAGTTCTTC	CSVVPPYNEQFF
TRBV20-1	TRBJ2-5	.	.	13	TGCAGTGTTCGGGGACGCATCCAAGAGACCCAGTACTTC	CSVRGRIQETQYF
TRBV5-5	TRBJ2-5	few	.	13	TGTGCCAGCAGAAAAGGGGATGGGGAGACCCAGTACTTC	CASRKGDGETQYF
TRBV29-1	TRBJ1-1	.	.	14	TGCAGCGTTGAGGGTCGGGCCAAGAACACTGAAGCTTTCTTT	CSVEGRAKNTEAFF
TRBV7-9	TRBJ2-5	.	TRBD2	15	TGTGCCAGCAGCTTAGTAGCGGGGACCCAAGAGACCCAGTACTTC	CASSLVAGTQETQYF
TRBV5-1	TRBJ2-6	few	.	16	TGCGCCAGCAGCTTGGTTACAACCTCTGGGGCCAACGTCCTGACTTTC	CASSLVTTSGANVLTF
TRBV5-1	TRBJ1-2	.	.	13	TGCGCCAGCAGCTCAGGGGAAAACTATGGCTACACCTTC	CASSSGENYGYTF